These 17 T cell receptor beta chains were sequenced from one sample in a study of human T cells and chemical hapten exposure. Total RNA extraction was carried out from unfractionated whole blood. The library tagged individual cDNA molecules with unique molecular identifiers. TCRdb independently ran MiXCR on the reads; one entry per CDR3 protein. The sample records 100,000 to 150,000 distinct CDR3 sequences, around 9% being singletons. The sample consisted of whole blood. The receptor source for this set is a human donor in good health. Some clones in this sample may be carry-over from other donors' samples.

The V call is TRBV15, the J call TRBJ2-1, with D perhaps matching TRBD2 (5 bases). Germline CDR1 is LNHNV and CDR2 is YYDKDF (reference sequence). Trimming stripped 0 bases from V and 2 bases from J, with 5 bases between. The CDR3 runs to 14 residues. The CDR3 DNA is TGTGCCACCAGCAGAGAGAGGGCCTACAATGAGCAGTTCTTC. Translation: CATSRERAYNEQFF.

Many counts were recorded for this clonotype. V is TRBV12-3 or TRBV12-4 and J is TRBJ2-7; 13 nucleotides line up with TRBD2. Germline trimming cut 6 bases from V and 3 bases from J; bases unmatched to any gene: 8. The CDR3 length is 16 residues. The CDR3 sequence is CASSPGTSGDSYEQYF. The CDR3 bases are TGTGCCAGCAGCCCCGGGACTAGCGGGGACAGCTACGAGCAGTACTTC.

The J gene is TRBJ2-5, the V gene TRBV12-3 or TRBV12-4; 12 bases map to TRBD2. This CDR3 has 18 amino acids. Unmatched junction bases numbered 9, after V lost 0 bases and J lost 4 bases. The CDR3 protein is CASSLATGLAGIGETQYF. CDR3 DNA: TGTGCCAGCAGTTTAGCTACAGGACTAGCGGGAATAGGAGAGACCCAGTACTTC.

By frequency in the sample, this clonotype is medium-sized. This chain joins TRBV5-6 and TRBJ1-5; D is unresolved. Trimming took off 4 bases at V and 2 bases at J, with 13 bases between the two ends. Germline lookup yields CDR1 SGHDT and CDR2 YYEEEE. CDR3 length equals 15 residues. CDR3 in amino acids: CASSLTGSGNQPQHF. CDR3 coding DNA: TGTGCCAGCAGCCTGACTGGGTCAGGCAATCAGCCCCAGCATTTT.

The chain links TRBV10-3 to TRBJ2-7; 12 nucleotides match TRBD1. CDR3 size: 15 residues. Germline V gene data show CDR1 as ENHRY and CDR2 as SYGVKD. V lost 2 bases to trimming and J lost 5 bases; unmatched junction nucleotides: 4. This CDR3 reads CAISEAGTGGHEQYF. For the CDR3, the DNA is TGTGCCATCAGTGAGGCGGGGACAGGGGGCCACGAGCAGTACTTC.

This clonotype was counted only a few times. V gene TRBV11-3 combines with J gene TRBJ1-1, with D uncertain. V shed 2 bases and J shed 4 bases, with 11 bases lying between them. The CDR3 is 14 residues long. Germline-derived CDR1 and CDR2 are SGHNT and YENEEA. The CDR3 sequence is CASSLSGIVTEAFF. In nucleotides, the CDR3 is TGTGCCAGCAGCTTATCGGGGATTGTCACTGAAGCTTTCTTT.

The J gene is TRBJ2-5, the V gene TRBV29-1; D possibly corresponds to TRBD1 (5 bases). Germline lookup yields CDR1 SQVTM and CDR2 ANQGSEA. V lost 0 bases and J 2 bases, leaving 7 bases between the germline ends. The CDR3 loop spans 13 amino acids. The CDR3 sequence is CSVEEGPQETQYF. CDR3 nucleotide sequence: TGCAGCGTTGAAGAGGGGCCTCAAGAGACCCAGTACTTC.

This clonotype was observed at least ten times. The chain employs TRBV19 and TRBJ1-4, with a possible D match to TRBD1 (5 bases). V lost 4 bases, J lost 5 bases, and 14 bases lay in between. This CDR3 has 15 residues. The germline gives CDR1 LNHDA, CDR2 SQIVND (reference sequence). CDR3 in amino acids: CASSRTGTANEKLFF. In DNA form, the CDR3 reads TGTGCCAGTAGTAGGACCGGGACGGCAAATGAAAAACTGTTTTTT.

The chain carries TRBV5-1 and TRBJ2-1, with 9 bases fitting TRBD2. CDR3 length: 15 amino acids. J gave up 5 bases and V 1 base, and 4 bases lay outside the gene matches. Germline V CDR1 and CDR2: SGHRS, YFSETQ. Written as DNA, the CDR3 is TGCGCCAGCAGCTTGTTGACTAGCGGTCACAATGAGCAGTTCTTC. Amino acid sequence: CASSLLTSGHNEQFF.

This clonotype was detected a few times. The gene calls are TRBV2 and TRBJ2-7; 12 nucleotides agree with TRBD2. V was pared by 6 bases and J by 1 base, with 4 bases of the junction left unmatched. CDR1 and CDR2 from the germline V gene are SNHLY and FYNNEI. This CDR3 is 15 amino acids long. CDR3 in amino acids: CASSVTSGGSYEQYF. The DNA for the CDR3 is TGTGCCAGCAGCGTGACTAGCGGGGGTTCCTACGAGCAGTACTTC.

This clonotype was observed at least ten times. V gene TRBV4-1 combines with J gene TRBJ1-2; D possibly corresponds to TRBD1 (6 bases). Germline V gives CDR1 MGHRA, CDR2 YSYEKL. Trimming stripped 1 base from V and 4 bases from J, with 10 bases between. The CDR3 extends over 14 amino acids. For the CDR3, the DNA is TGCGCCAGCAGCCAAGCAGGGGCCGGCTATGGCTACACCTTC. Residues: CASSQAGAGYGYTF.

This clonotype was counted between two and nine times. The chain links TRBV19 to TRBJ2-7, with 8 bases identical to TRBD2. V gave up 7 bases and J gave up 3 bases; unmatched junction bases: 2. The CDR3 loop spans 12 amino acids. CDR1 is LNHDA, CDR2 SQIVND, per germline (reference sequence). In nucleotides, the CDR3 is TGTGCCAGTAAAGCGGGGGACTACGAGCAGTACTTC. Translated, it gives CASKAGDYEQYF.

This clonotype is a singleton in its sample. In DNA form, the CDR3 reads TGTGCTAGTGGTTTGGGACAGGGGTACCAAGAGACCCAGTACTTC. It is translated as CASGLGQGYQETQYF. The gene calls are TRBV12-5 and TRBJ2-5, with 8 bases matching TRBD1. This CDR3 has 15 residues. The germline CDR1 and CDR2 sequences are LGHNT and FRNRAP. Trimming cost V 1 base and J 0 bases; bases outside gene matches: 1. The full variable domain, rest sourced from reference TRBV12-5 and TRBJ2-5, is DARVTQTPRHKVTEMGQEVTMRCQPILGHNTVFWYRQTMMQGLELLAYFRNRAPLDDSGMPKDRFSAEMPDATLATLKIQPSEPRDSAVYFCASGLGQGYQETQYFGPGTRLLVL.

In this sample, this clonotype turned up many times. The V call is TRBV7-2, the J call TRBJ1-1; maybe TRBD1 (5 bases). The ends were cut back, 5 bases at V and 8 bases at J, with 12 bases in the middle. The CDR3 extends over 12 amino acids. Germline loops: CDR1 SGHTA, CDR2 FQGNSA. DNA for the CDR3: TGTGCCAGCAGCAGAGAGGGGTGGGAAGCTTTCTTT. Its translation is CASSREGWEAFF.

This clonotype has more than one count but fewer than ten. The chain is built from TRBV10-3 and TRBJ2-7, with a possible D match to TRBD1 (8 bases). Trimming removed 8 bases from V and 7 bases from J, with 18 bases in between. Germline CDR1 and CDR2: ENHRY and SYGVKD. The length of the CDR3 is 13 residues. This chain's CDR3 is CAIGADREGEQYF. Here the CDR3 DNA reads TGTGCCATCGGAGCGGACAGGGAGGGTGAGCAGTACTTC.

The chain carries TRBV28 and TRBJ2-7; D is uncertain. V lost 6 bases and J lost 1, with 13 bases in between. The CDR3 is 14 residues long. In germline, CDR1 is MDHEN, CDR2 SYDVKM. The CDR3 DNA reads TGTGCCAGCAGGCCCTACTCAAATTCCTACGAGCAGTACTTC. Translating it yields CASRPYSNSYEQYF.

V and J are TRBV20-1 and TRBJ2-1, with D maybe TRBD2 (5 bases). The V gene's germline CDR1 is DFQATT and CDR2 SNEGSKA (reference sequence). The length of the CDR3 is 16 residues. Trimming took 3 bases from V and 2 from J, leaving 17 bases between them. Written as DNA, the CDR3 is TGCAGTGCTAGTACAAGCGGTCGGTCTGCCTACAATGAGCAGTTCTTC. Translated: CSASTSGRSAYNEQFF.